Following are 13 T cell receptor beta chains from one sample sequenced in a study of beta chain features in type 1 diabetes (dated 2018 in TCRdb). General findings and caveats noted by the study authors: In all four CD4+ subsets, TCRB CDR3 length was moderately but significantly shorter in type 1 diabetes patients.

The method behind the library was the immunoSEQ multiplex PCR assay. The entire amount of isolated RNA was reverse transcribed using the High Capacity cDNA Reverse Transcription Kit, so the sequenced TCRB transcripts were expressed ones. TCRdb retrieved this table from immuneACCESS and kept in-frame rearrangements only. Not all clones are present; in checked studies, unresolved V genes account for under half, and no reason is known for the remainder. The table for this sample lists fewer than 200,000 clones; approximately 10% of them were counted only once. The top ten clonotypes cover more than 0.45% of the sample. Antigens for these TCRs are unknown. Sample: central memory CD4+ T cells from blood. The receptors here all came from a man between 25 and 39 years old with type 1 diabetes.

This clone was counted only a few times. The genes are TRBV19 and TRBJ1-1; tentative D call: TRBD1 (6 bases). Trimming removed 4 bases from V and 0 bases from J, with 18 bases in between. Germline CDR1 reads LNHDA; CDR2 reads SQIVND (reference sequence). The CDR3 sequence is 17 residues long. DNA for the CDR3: TGTGCCAGTAGTAAGACCCTACAGGGAGCCATGAACACTGAAGCTTTCTTT. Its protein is CASSKTLQGAMNTEAFF.

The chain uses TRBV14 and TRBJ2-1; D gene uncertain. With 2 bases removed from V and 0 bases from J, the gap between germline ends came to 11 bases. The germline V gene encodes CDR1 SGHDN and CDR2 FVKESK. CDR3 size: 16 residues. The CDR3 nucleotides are TGTGCCAGCAGCCAACGTTTACTAAGCTCCTACAATGAGCAGTTCTTC. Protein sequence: CASSQRLLSSYNEQFF.

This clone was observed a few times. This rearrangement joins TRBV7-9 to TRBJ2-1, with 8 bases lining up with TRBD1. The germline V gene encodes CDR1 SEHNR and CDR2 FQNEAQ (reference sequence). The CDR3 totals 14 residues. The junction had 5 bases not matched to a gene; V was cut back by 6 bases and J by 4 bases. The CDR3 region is CASSPGTGYNEQFF. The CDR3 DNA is TGTGCCAGCAGTCCCGGGACAGGTTACAATGAGCAGTTCTTC.

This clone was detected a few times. The CDR3 bases are TGTGCCAGCAGTGAAGGAACAGCAGAGGGGGTGAACACCGGGGAGCTGTTTTTT. It specifies CASSEGTAEGVNTGELFF. This chain links TRBV2 with TRBJ2-2; the D gene is possibly TRBD1 (6 bases). Trimming left V 1 base short and J 1 base short, with 16 bases between. There are 18 residues in the CDR3. The germline gives CDR1 SNHLY, CDR2 FYNNEI. Variable domain in full (rest from reference TRBV2 and TRBJ2-2): EPEVTQTPSHQVTQMGQEVILRCVPISNHLYFYWYRQILGQKVEFLVSFYNNEISEKSEIFDDQFSVERPDGSNFTLKIRSTKLEDSAMYFCASSEGTAEGVNTGELFFGEGSRLTVL.

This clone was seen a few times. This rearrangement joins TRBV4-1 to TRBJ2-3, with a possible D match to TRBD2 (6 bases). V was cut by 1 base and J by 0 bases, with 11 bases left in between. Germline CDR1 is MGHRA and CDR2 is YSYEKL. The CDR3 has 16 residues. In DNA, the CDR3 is TGCGCCAGCAGCCAAGGTTTCGCGGGGAGCACAGATACGCAGTATTTT. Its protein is CASSQGFAGSTDTQYF.

The CDR3 reads CASSLSLELHEQYF. CDR3 DNA: TGTGCCAGCTCACTTTCACTGGAGCTCCACGAGCAGTACTTC. V usage is TRBV18 and J usage is TRBJ2-7; D unclear. Germline V gene lookup returns CDR1 KGHSH and CDR2 LQKENI. V was trimmed by 4 bases and J by 5 bases, leaving 15 bases between them. This CDR3 region has 14 residues. Combining the CDR3 with reference TRBV18 and TRBJ2-7 gives the whole variable domain NAGVMQNPRHLVRRRGQEARLRCSPMKGHSHVYWYRQLPEEGLKFMVYLQKENIIDESGMPKERFSAEFPKEGPSILRIQQVVRGDSAAYFCASSLSLELHEQYFGPGTRLTVT.

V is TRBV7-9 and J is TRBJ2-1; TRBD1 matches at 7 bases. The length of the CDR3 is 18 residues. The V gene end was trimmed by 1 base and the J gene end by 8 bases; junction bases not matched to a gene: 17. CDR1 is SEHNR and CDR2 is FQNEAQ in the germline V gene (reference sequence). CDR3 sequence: CASSLDISTGPASHEQFF. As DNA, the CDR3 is TGTGCCAGCAGCTTAGATATCTCGACAGGGCCTGCTAGCCATGAGCAGTTCTTC.

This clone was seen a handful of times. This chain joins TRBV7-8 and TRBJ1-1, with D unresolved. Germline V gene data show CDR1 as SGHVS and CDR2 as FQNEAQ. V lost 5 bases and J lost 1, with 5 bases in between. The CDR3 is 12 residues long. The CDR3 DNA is TGTGCCAGCAGCAGCTGGAACACTGAAGCTTTCTTT. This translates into CASSSWNTEAFF.

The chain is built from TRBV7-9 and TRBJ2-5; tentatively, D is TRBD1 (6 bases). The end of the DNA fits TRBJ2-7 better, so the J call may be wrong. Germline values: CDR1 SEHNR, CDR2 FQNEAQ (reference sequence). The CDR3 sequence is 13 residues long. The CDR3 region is CASRYGTKDEQYF. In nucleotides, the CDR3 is TGTGCCAGCAGGTACGGGACAAAGGACGAGCAGTACTTC.

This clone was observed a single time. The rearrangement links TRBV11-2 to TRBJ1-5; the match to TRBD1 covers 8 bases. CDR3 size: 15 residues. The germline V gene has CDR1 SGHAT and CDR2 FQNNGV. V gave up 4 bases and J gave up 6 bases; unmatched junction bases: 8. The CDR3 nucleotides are TGTGCCAGCAGCTCGAGGCAGGGGGCAAGTCAGCCCCAGCATTTT. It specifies CASSSRQGASQPQHF.

The CDR3 DNA reads TGTGCCAGCAGTGAAATCCCCTCCGTAGCGGGAGTTTGGGATGAGCAGTTCTTC. Amino acids: CASSEIPSVAGVWDEQFF. The rearrangement joins TRBV6-1 to TRBJ2-1; TRBD2 matches 9 bases. Germline CDR1 is MNHNS and CDR2 is SASEGT. Trimming took 2 bases from V and 8 from J; bases not matched to a gene: 16. The CDR3 is 18 amino acids.

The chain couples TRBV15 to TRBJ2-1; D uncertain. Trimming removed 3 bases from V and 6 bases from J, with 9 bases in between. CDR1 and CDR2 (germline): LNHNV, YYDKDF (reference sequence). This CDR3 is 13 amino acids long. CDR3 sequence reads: CATSRPPGNEQFF. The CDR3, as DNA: TGTGCCACCAGCAGGCCACCGGGCAATGAGCAGTTCTTC. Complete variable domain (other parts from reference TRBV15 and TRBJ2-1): DAMVIQNPRYQVTQFGKPVTLSCSQTLNHNVMYWYQQKSSQAPKLLFHYYDKDFNNEADTPDNFQSRRPNTSFCFLDIRSPGLGDTAMYLCATSRPPGNEQFFGPGTRLTVL.

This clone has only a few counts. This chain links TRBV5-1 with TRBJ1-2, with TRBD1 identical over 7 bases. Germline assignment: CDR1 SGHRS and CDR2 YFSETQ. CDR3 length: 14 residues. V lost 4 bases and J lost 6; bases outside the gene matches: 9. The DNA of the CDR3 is TGCGCCAGCAGCCCCGGAACAGGGGTTAATGGCTACACCTTC. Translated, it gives CASSPGTGVNGYTF.